Following are 31 T cell receptor beta chains from one sample sequenced in a study of cytomegalovirus exposure and HLA in healthy donors. PCR used 60 Vbeta primers and 13 Jbeta primers. The data were produced by immunoSEQ multiplex PCR, yet TCRdb's version contains in-frame clones alone and is incomplete. Its listing shows fewer than 150,000 clones. Input material: PBMCs. Receptors originate from a man aged 35 to 55 in good health and CMV-seronegative.

The genes are TRBV27 and TRBJ2-7; D possibly corresponds to TRBD1 (5 bases). V lost 9 bases and J lost 6, with 24 bases in between. The germline CDR1 and CDR2 sequences are MNHEY and SMNVEV (reference sequence). The CDR3 length is 15 residues. The CDR3 here is CARFQQWHRLGEQYF. In nucleotides, the CDR3 is TGTGCCAGATTTCAGCAATGGCACAGGTTGGGCGAGCAGTACTTC.

The rearrangement uses TRBV6-5 and TRBJ2-7; tentative D call: TRBD2 (5 bases). Between the trimmed V and J ends, which lost 4 bases and 6 bases, there was a span of 10 bases. Per the germline V gene, CDR1 is MNHEY and CDR2 is SVGAGI. This CDR3 comprises 12 residues. CDR3 protein: CASSSLGSEQYF. The CDR3 DNA reads TGTGCCAGCAGTTCCCTAGGGAGCGAGCAGTACTTC.

The chain employs TRBV7-2 and TRBJ2-5; 8 bases line up with TRBD2. Germline-derived CDR1 and CDR2 are SGHTA and FQGNSA. The V gene end was trimmed by 0 bases and the J gene end by 5 bases; junction bases not matched to a gene: 2. The CDR3 is 14 residues long. CDR3 sequence: CASSLAREGETQYF. CDR3 in DNA: TGTGCCAGCAGCTTAGCTCGGGAGGGGGAGACCCAGTACTTC.

V gene TRBV27 combines with J gene TRBJ1-5; 8 nucleotides align to TRBD1. CDR1 MNHEY and CDR2 SMNVEV come from the germline V gene (reference sequence). This CDR3 has 13 residues. J was trimmed by 5 bases and V by 4 bases; bases with no gene match: 1. Here the CDR3 DNA reads TGTGCCAGCAGTTCAGGGGGCCATCAGCCCCAGCATTTT. Amino acid sequence: CASSSGGHQPQHF.

The rearrangement uses TRBV12-5 and TRBJ2-3, with a possible D match to TRBD2 (6 bases). V was clipped by 3 bases and J by 6 bases, with 19 bases between them. Germline lookup yields CDR1 LGHNT and CDR2 FRNRAP. The CDR3 runs 16 residues. The CDR3 is CASGLILAPSADTQYF. As DNA, the CDR3 is TGTGCTAGTGGTTTAATCCTAGCGCCCTCGGCTGATACGCAGTATTTT.

The chain combines TRBV10-3 with TRBJ2-2; 8 bases align to TRBD1. Germline V gene data show CDR1 as ENHRY and CDR2 as SYGVKD. The CDR3 is 16 residues long. V was pared by 2 bases and J by 6 bases, with 8 bases of the junction left unmatched. The CDR3 DNA is TGTGCCATCAGTGAGCGGCCCTTACAGGGGGCCGGGGAGCTGTTTTTT. Translated: CAISERPLQGAGELFF.

The rearrangement uses TRBV4-1 and TRBJ1-3; unclear D gene. Germline CDR1 and CDR2: MGHRA and YSYEKL. The V end was cut by 1 base, the J end by 4 bases, with 5 bases between. The CDR3 has 13 amino acids. Here the CDR3 reads CASSQALGNTIYF. The CDR3 DNA is TGCGCCAGCAGCCAAGCGTTGGGAAACACCATATATTTT.

V is TRBV4-2 and J is TRBJ2-7; D is undetermined. V lost 0 bases and J 1 base, leaving 10 bases between the germline ends. Germline assignment: CDR1 LGHNA and CDR2 YNFKEQ. There are 15 residues in the CDR3. The CDR3 loop is CASSQDLASSYEQYF. The CDR3 coding sequence is TGTGCCAGCAGCCAAGATCTGGCCAGTTCCTACGAGCAGTACTTC.

V usage is TRBV7-6 and J usage is TRBJ2-3, with TRBD1 identical over 8 bases. Germline values: CDR1 SGHVS, CDR2 FNYEAQ. V was pared by 3 bases and J by 6 bases, with 8 bases of the junction left unmatched. The CDR3 extends over 15 amino acids. The CDR3 spells CASSFGQGPHDTQYF. In nucleotides, the CDR3 is TGTGCCAGCAGCTTCGGACAGGGCCCTCATGATACGCAGTATTTT.

The V gene is TRBV19, the J gene TRBJ1-1, with 8 positions matching TRBD1. The V and J ends lost 3 bases and 0 bases, in that order; junction bases with no gene match: 3. Germline CDR1 is LNHDA and CDR2 is SQIVND (reference sequence). The CDR3 is made up of 15 amino acids. The CDR3 DNA sequence: TGTGCCAGTAGTATCCAGGGGGCGATGAACACTGAAGCTTTCTTT. Protein: CASSIQGAMNTEAFF.

The V gene is TRBV10-3, the J gene TRBJ2-2, with D possibly matching TRBD1 (7 bases). Trimming shortened V by 8 bases and J by 3 bases, and 13 bases separated the two germline ends. This CDR3 is built from 14 residues. CDR1 and CDR2 (germline): ENHRY, SYGVKD. The CDR3 reads CAISGGPDTGELFF. The CDR3 nucleotides are TGTGCCATCTCAGGGGGGCCGGACACCGGGGAGCTGTTTTTT.

The V gene is TRBV7-9, the J gene TRBJ2-7; 7 positions match TRBD1. The length of the CDR3 is 13 residues. The V gene's germline CDR1 is SEHNR and CDR2 FQNEAQ (reference sequence). The J segment lost 5 bases and the V segment lost 5 bases, leaving 6 bases of the junction unmatched. The CDR3: CASSTRGLNEQYF. DNA of the CDR3: TGTGCCAGCAGCACAAGGGGGCTCAACGAGCAGTACTTC.

CDR3 sequence reads: CASSPPSRADTQYF. In DNA form, the CDR3 reads TGTGCCAGCTCACCACCTAGCAGAGCAGATACGCAGTATTTT. This rearrangement joins TRBV18 to TRBJ2-3; no clear D gene. The CDR3 runs to 14 residues. Germline CDR1 KGHSH, CDR2 LQKENI. V dropped 0 bases and J dropped 4 bases, with 8 bases sitting between them.

The rearrangement links TRBV19 to TRBJ2-5; 7 nucleotides match TRBD1. The closer fit of TRBJ2-7 to the DNA end suggests the J call may be wrong. CDR1 and CDR2 (germline): LNHDA, SQIVND (reference sequence). This CDR3 is 15 amino acids long. The CDR3 reads CASSITGTVAYEQYF. The CDR3 DNA is TGTGCCAGTAGTATAACCGGGACAGTGGCATACGAGCAGTACTTC.

V and J are TRBV18 and TRBJ2-2; 9 nucleotides match TRBD1. The V and J ends lost 1 base and 2 bases, in that order; junction bases with no gene match: 8. This CDR3 has 18 residues. In germline, CDR1 is KGHSH, CDR2 LQKENI. Here the CDR3 reads CASSPREPGQGNTGELFF. The CDR3 nucleotides read TGTGCCAGCTCACCACGGGAGCCGGGACAGGGAAACACCGGGGAGCTGTTTTTT.

V gene TRBV7-9 combines with J gene TRBJ2-6, with D hard to call. Germline CDR1 reads SEHNR; CDR2 reads FQNEAQ (reference sequence). This CDR3 is built from 15 residues. Trimming removed 8 bases at V and 0 bases at J, with 11 bases between. The CDR3 loop reads CASGSTNSGANVLTF. In nucleotides, the CDR3 is TGTGCCAGCGGTTCTACTAACTCTGGGGCCAACGTCCTGACTTTC.

Notes on this clone: The same CDR3 can be traced to other DNA sequences in this sample. The rearrangement joins TRBV5-1 to TRBJ2-7; 11 bases are shared with TRBD1. The CDR3 length is 14 residues. CDR1 is SGHRS, CDR2 YFSETQ, per germline. With V trimmed by 3 bases and J by 3 bases, 2 bases remained unmatched. The CDR3 nucleotides read TGCGCCAGCAGCTCCGGGACAGGGGGCTACGAGCAGTACTTC. This encodes CASSSGTGGYEQYF.

The rearrangement links TRBV21-1 to TRBJ1-6; no check of the table's D call, TRBD1, against the DNA was made. TRBV21-1 represents a pseudogene. The CDR3 runs 12 residues. The CDR3 here is CASRDRDSPLHF. CDR3 in DNA: TGTGCCAGCAGAGACAGGGATTCACCCCTCCACTTT.

This chain uses TRBV7-6 with TRBJ2-2; TRBD2 matches at 12 bases. V trimming: 1 base; J trimming: 4 bases; junction bases outside the gene matches: 16. The V gene's germline CDR1 is SGHVS and CDR2 FNYEAQ. CDR3 length: 21 amino acids. The CDR3: CASSLDPPGLAGLGSTGELFF. CDR3 nucleotide sequence: TGTGCCAGCAGCTTAGACCCACCTGGACTAGCGGGGTTGGGGAGCACCGGGGAGCTGTTTTTT.

The rearrangement uses TRBV5-1 and TRBJ1-4; D ambiguous. Trimming took 2 bases from V and 6 from J, leaving 8 bases between them. The germline V gene has CDR1 SGHRS and CDR2 YFSETQ. The CDR3 consists of 13 residues. CDR3 sequence reads: CASSFSFDEKLFF. The CDR3 nucleotides are TGCGCCAGCAGCTTTAGCTTTGATGAAAAACTGTTTTTT. Complete variable domain (other parts from reference TRBV5-1 and TRBJ1-4): KAGVTQTPRYLIKTRGQQVTLSCSPISGHRSVSWYQQTPGQGLQFLFEYFSETQRNKGNFPGRFSGRQFSNSRSEMNVSTLELGDSALYLCASSFSFDEKLFFGSGTQLSVL.

The chain combines TRBV4-2 with TRBJ2-7; tentative D call: TRBD1 (6 bases). Looked up from germline, CDR1 is LGHNA and CDR2 is YNFKEQ. The CDR3 spans 14 residues. The V end lost 0 bases, the J end lost 2 bases, and 8 bases lay between the germline ends. The CDR3, as DNA: TGTGCCAGCAGCCAAGAAAGGACAGCCTACGAGCAGTACTTC. Its translation is CASSQERTAYEQYF.

The chain combines TRBV27 with TRBJ1-2, with D tentatively TRBD1 (6 bases). The CDR3 extends over 14 amino acids. Germline V gene data show CDR1 as MNHEY and CDR2 as SMNVEV (reference sequence). Trimming stripped 2 bases from V and 7 bases from J, with 14 bases between. Written as DNA, the CDR3 is TGTGCCAGCAGTTTAGTGCCAGGGGAACGTGGCTACACCTTC. Amino acid sequence: CASSLVPGERGYTF.

This sequence joins TRBV20-1 and TRBJ1-1, with D possibly TRBD1 on 5 matching bases. The germline V gene encodes CDR1 DFQATT and CDR2 SNEGSKA (reference sequence). The CDR3 extends over 11 amino acids. Trimming removed 4 bases from V and 6 bases from J, with 9 bases in between. CDR3 in DNA: TGCAGTGCTAAGCGGGGGTCTGAAGCTTTCTTT. Its translation is CSAKRGSEAFF.

This sequence joins TRBV4-3 and TRBJ2-5; 16 positions match TRBD2. This CDR3 has 18 amino acids. Germline V lookup: CDR1 LGHNA, CDR2 YSLEER. The J segment lost 5 bases and the V segment lost 3 bases, leaving 9 bases of the junction unmatched. CDR3 residues: CASSQDPGLAGGKETQYF. CDR3 DNA sequence: TGCGCCAGCAGCCAGGACCCGGGACTAGCGGGGGGGAAGGAGACCCAGTACTTC.

The rearrangement joins TRBV7-8 to TRBJ1-2; D is unclear. V dropped 1 base and J dropped 2 bases, with 14 bases sitting between them. This CDR3 region has 16 residues. Germline loops: CDR1 SGHVS, CDR2 FQNEAQ. The DNA of the CDR3 is TGTGCCAGCAGCTTAGTTGCCAGGCCGACCAACTATGGCTACACCTTC. Translation: CASSLVARPTNYGYTF.

This sequence joins TRBV7-9 and TRBJ1-2; the D gene is possibly TRBD1 (5 bases). This CDR3 is 12 amino acids long. V was clipped by 5 bases and J by 8 bases, with 12 bases between them. Germline CDR1 is SEHNR and CDR2 is FQNEAQ (reference sequence). The CDR3 nucleotides are TGTGCCAGCAGCCAGGAAAGACAGGGCTACACCTTC. It translates to CASSQERQGYTF.

The chain links TRBV27 to TRBJ2-2; perhaps TRBD1 as D (5 bases). Germline V gene sequence: CDR1 MNHEY, CDR2 SMNVEV (reference sequence). This CDR3 has 15 amino acids. Between the trimmed V and J ends, which lost 3 bases and 1 base, there was a span of 9 bases. The CDR3 nucleotides are TGTGCCAGCAGTTTTTTAGGACAGAACACCGGGGAGCTGTTTTTT. This gives the protein CASSFLGQNTGELFF.

This chain connects TRBV6-1 to TRBJ2-2, with TRBD2 as a possible D gene (6 bases). Trimming took 6 bases from V and 8 from J, leaving 10 bases between them. Germline-derived CDR1 and CDR2 are MNHNS and SASEGT. The CDR3 length is 12 residues. The CDR3 bases are TGTGCCAGCAGCCAAAGCGGGGGGGAGCTGTTTTTT. Translation: CASSQSGGELFF.

The V call is TRBV5-6, the J call TRBJ2-5; 10 nucleotides match TRBD1. Trimming removed 3 bases from V and 0 bases from J; junction bases left unmatched: 2. Germline V CDR1 and CDR2: SGHDT, YYEEEE. This CDR3 has 15 residues. DNA of the CDR3: TGTGCCAGCAGCTACGACAGGGGGCACCAAGAGACCCAGTACTTC. This sequence encodes CASSYDRGHQETQYF.

The genes are TRBV6-1 and TRBJ1-1; no clear D gene. From germline, CDR1 is MNHNS and CDR2 SASEGT. This CDR3 contains 12 residues. Trimming cost V 5 bases and J 7 bases, with 11 bases left between them. This chain's CDR3 is CASSSLTFEAFF. The CDR3 DNA reads TGTGCCAGCAGTTCGTTGACATTTGAAGCTTTCTTT.

The genes are TRBV6-5 and TRBJ2-5, with 7 bases aligning to TRBD1. V shed 6 bases and J 5 bases; nucleotides not matched to a gene: 12. The CDR3 loop spans 15 amino acids. Germline CDR1 MNHEY, CDR2 SVGAGI. The CDR3 loop reads CASSRDRDNAETQYF. CDR3 sequence (DNA): TGTGCCAGCAGCCGAGACAGGGATAATGCGGAGACCCAGTACTTC.